A selection of T cell receptor beta chains follows, all from one sample in a study of CD8 T cells in ankylosing spondylitis. MiXCR, run by TCRdb on the 5' RACE reads, gives a single entry per CDR3 protein. The sample has some 200,000 distinct CDR3 sequences; under 30% are singletons. The specimen was blood, either unsorted or a sorted T cell fraction (not recorded which). Receptor source: a male donor with ankylosing spondylitis or in good health (not recorded which). CDR3s include the opening cysteine and the closing phenylalanine or tryptophan. A D gene is named only where the DNA matches it firmly. Only some rows state a clone size, as once, few, many or a class for expanded clones.

>TRBD2|TRBV5-1|many|TRBJ2-3
TGCGCCAGCAGCGCGGGACTAGCGGGACCCTCAGATACGCAGTATTTT
CASSAGLAGPSDTQYF
>NA|TRBV10-3|many|TRBJ2-2
TGTGCTACGGGGACTAACACCGGGGAGCTGTTTTTT
CATGTNTGELFF
>TRBD2|TRBV20-1|many|TRBJ2-3
TGCAGTGCTTCCACCCAGCTAGCGGGAGACAGAGATACGCAGTATTTT
CSASTQLAGDRDTQYF
>NA|TRBV28|many|TRBJ1-2
TGTGCCAGCAGTAGGGACATGAAGTACGGCTACACCTTC
CASSRDMKYGYTF
>NA|TRBV6-2/TRBV6-3|few|TRBJ1-6
TGTGCCAGCAGTTATCCTTCACCCCTCCACTTT
CASSYPSPLHF
>NA|TRBV29-1|NA|TRBJ2-7
TGCAGCGTTGAAAGGGACACCACCTACGAGCAGTACTTC
CSVERDTTYEQYF
>TRBD2|TRBV10-3|once|TRBJ2-3
TGTGCCATCAGTGCCGGGGCTAGCGGGCTTGATACGCAGTATTTT
CAISAGASGLDTQYF
>NA|TRBV29-1|NA|TRBJ2-1
TGCAGCGTTCAGATGAAAGGGCAGTTCTTC
CSVQMKGQFF
>TRBD1|TRBV29-1|many|TRBJ1-2
TGCAGCGTTCCGACAGGGGGATATAGGTATGGCTACACCTTC
CSVPTGGYRYGYTF
>NA|TRBV20-1|NA|TRBJ2-7
TGCAGTGCTAGAGCCCATGACAGTGGTGCGCGTAACGAGCAGTACTTC
CSARAHDSGARNEQYF
>TRBD2|TRBV5-1|NA|TRBJ2-6
TGCGCCAGCTCCTTGCGAGCTAGCGGGGCAAGCTCTGGGGCCAACGTCCTGACTTTC
CASSLRASGASSGANVLTF
>NA|TRBV18|few|TRBJ1-6
TGTGCCAGCTCACCAAGTATGACAGCCAATTCACCCCTCCACTTT
CASSPSMTANSPLHF
>TRBD1|TRBV19|NA|TRBJ2-1
TGTGCCAGTAGTTGGACAGGGGGTTCCTCCTACAATGAGCAGTTCTTC
CASSWTGGSSYNEQFF
>NA|TRBV7-2|NA|TRBJ1-4
TGTGCCAGCAGATTCTTCAATGAAAAACTGTTTTTT
CASRFFNEKLFF
>NA|TRBV7-2|NA|TRBJ2-7
TGTGCCAGCAGCTCACCGGGACGTAAACGGATCGAGCAGTACTTC
CASSSPGRKRIEQYF
>NA|TRBV29-1|NA|TRBJ2-3
TGCAGCGTTGTGGAGGGCACAGATACGCAGTATTTT
CSVVEGTDTQYF
>NA|TRBV7-2|NA|TRBJ2-7
TGTGCCAGCAGCTTAGAGTTATCGAGCTCCTACGAGCAGTACTTC
CASSLELSSSYEQYF
>NA|TRBV7-9|NA|TRBJ1-2
TGTGCCAGCAGCCCCCGTGCGGGATCCTATGGCTACACCTTC
CASSPRAGSYGYTF
>NA|TRBV4-3|many|TRBJ2-3
TGCGCCAGCAGCGAACAGGGCGCTAGGGCAGATACGCAGTATTTT
CASSEQGARADTQYF
>NA|TRBV20-1|NA|TRBJ1-1
TGCAGTGCTAGCTTGAACAGGGTCACTGAAGCTTTCTTT
CSASLNRVTEAFF
>NA|TRBV5-1|NA|TRBJ1-5
TGCGCCAGCAGCTTTACAGGGACGGGCAATCAGCCCCAGCATTTT
CASSFTGTGNQPQHF
>TRBD2|TRBV12-3/TRBV12-4|NA|TRBJ2-7
TGTGCCAGCAGGACTGAACTAGCGGGAGTCTCCTACGAGCAGTACTTC
CASRTELAGVSYEQYF
>TRBD2|TRBV18|NA|TRBJ2-7
TGTGCCAGCTCACCACTAGCGGGAGGTTACGAGCAGTACTTC
CASSPLAGGYEQYF
>TRBD2|TRBV11-3|many|TRBJ2-7
TGTGCCAGCAGCCCGGGACTAGCGGGACGCTACGAGCAGTACTTC
CASSPGLAGRYEQYF
>NA|TRBV12-3/TRBV12-4|NA|TRBJ2-6
TGTGCCAGCAGTGGAATCTCTGGGGCCAACGTCCTGACTTTC
CASSGISGANVLTF
>TRBD2|TRBV7-6|NA|TRBJ2-7
TGTGCCAGCAGACCGACCCCAGGCGTTAGCGGGAGGGCCGGCTACGAGCAGTACTTC
CASRPTPGVSGRAGYEQYF